The present T cell receptor beta chain was sequenced within a study of healthy donors' naive CD4 and CD8 T cells. This clonotype has just a few counts. Starting from about 470 ng of total RNA, TCR libraries were made with linear amplification. TCRdb passed the reads through MiXCR, listing each CDR3 protein once. This sample yields roughly 200,000 distinct CDR3 sequences, of which about four fifths are seen a single time; roughly 2.4% belongs to the top ten. The V end was cut by 1 base, the J end by 5 bases, with 8 bases between. This CDR3 has 13 residues. The TCR was taken from a pool of human donors in good health; the sample pools cells from several healthy donors. V usage is TRBV12-3 or TRBV12-4 and J usage is TRBJ1-1, with no clear D. The sequenced sample was naive CD4+ and CD8+ T cells sorted from blood, pooled from several donors. CDR3 nucleotide sequence: TGTGCCAGCAGTTTAGGCCCCGAGACTGAAGCTTTCTTT. It codes for CASSLGPETEAFF.